This entry lists 28 T cell receptor beta chains sequenced from one sample in a study of tumor-infiltrating lymphocytes in primary liver carcinoma (dated by TCRdb to about 2017). Sequencing relied on an Illumina HiSeq 2500. Using a constant-region primer and ProtoScript II reverse transcriptase, TCRbeta-specific cDNA was reverse-transcribed from approximately 500 ng total RNA. TCRbeta libraries were built with three nested multiplex PCR rounds, a slightly modified ARM-PCR procedure. The first two PCR rounds used multiplex TRBV1-TRBV30 forward primers with a Cbeta reverse primer, each for about 10 cycles. TCRdb reprocessing: public reads trimmed at Q25 with fastp, clones called with MiXCR, in-frame beta chains kept. Each CDR3 protein appears once, grouped with its most common genes and DNA. This sample lists about 320,000 distinct CDR3 sequences; about 60% were detected once. The leading ten clones occupy roughly 9% of the sample.

TRIzol reagent was used to extract blood RNA from unsorted whole blood, while the DNeasy Blood & Tissue kit provided the germline DNA. Sequencing input: peripheral blood. These receptors were taken from a man aged 35-49 years with primary liver carcinoma and hepatitis B virus infection.

This clonotype is a singleton in its sample. Just one base apart from a much larger clone, this may be a read error. The chain has TRBV29-1 and TRBJ2-2; maybe TRBD2 (6 bases). Trimming stripped 3 bases from V and 7 bases from J, with 12 bases between. The CDR3 extends over 13 amino acids. Looked up from germline, CDR1 is SQVTM and CDR2 is ANQGSEA. The DNA for the CDR3 is TGCAGCGTTGATGTGGGAGGCAACGGGGAGCTGTTTTTT. Amino acid sequence: CSVDVGGNGELFF.

As regards this clonotype: A single base separates this from a much larger clone, so it may be a read error. The J gene is TRBJ1-4, the V gene TRBV6-6; weak D call: TRBD1 (6 bases). This CDR3 has 15 residues. CDR1 and CDR2 from the germline V gene are MNHNY and SVGAGI (reference sequence). As DNA, the CDR3 is TGTGCCAGCAGCACACAGGGCGGCACTAATGAAAAACTGTCTTTT. Its translation: CASSTQGGTNEKLSF.

This chain's CDR3 is CASSYGASSTYNEQFF. CDR3 nucleotide sequence: TGTGCCAGCAGTTATGGGGCTAGTAGTACCTACAATGAGCAGTTCTTC. The rearrangement uses TRBV6-6 and TRBJ2-1; the D gene is possibly TRBD1 (5 bases). Germline CDR1 MNHNY, CDR2 SVGAGI (reference sequence). Trimming took 3 bases from V and 2 from J, leaving 14 bases between them. CDR3 length: 16 amino acids.

A note on this clonotype: Sequence at one end of the junction differs from germline and may be a read error. This rearrangement joins TRBV7-8 to TRBJ2-7; D remains unclear. The germline V gene encodes CDR1 SGHVS and CDR2 FQNEAQ. The length of the CDR3 is 13 residues. The CDR3 DNA follows: TGTGTCAGCAGCCCCAACCGCGCCTACGAGCAGTACTTC. It encodes CVSSPNRAYEQYF. Combining the CDR3 with reference TRBV7-8 and TRBJ2-7 gives the whole variable domain GAGVSQSPRYKVAKRGQDVALRCDPISGHVSLFWYQQALGQGPEFLTYFQNEAQLDKSGLPSDRFFAERPEGSVSTLKIQRTQQEDSAVYLCVSSPNRAYEQYFGPGTRLTVT.

Regarding this clonotype: This may be a read error: a much more frequent sequence differs by one nucleotide. J is TRBJ2-1 and V is TRBV6-6; TRBD2 matches at 8 bases. Per the germline V gene, CDR1 is MNHNY and CDR2 is SVGAGI (reference sequence). The CDR3 runs to 14 residues. The trim removed 2 bases at V and 7 bases at J, leaving 4 bases unmatched. The CDR3 here is CASSYGIAGNEQFF. Here the CDR3 DNA reads TGTGCCAGCAGTTACGGAATAGCGGGAAATGAGCAGTTCTTC.

A note on this clonotype: Possible read error: a much larger clone is one base away. The chain uses TRBV4-2 and TRBJ2-1; 9 bases fit TRBD2. Germline-derived CDR1 and CDR2 are LGHNA and YNFKEQ. The CDR3 is 14 residues long. J lost 12 bases, V lost 0 bases, and 6 bases had no gene match. CDR3 nucleotide sequence: TGTGCCAGCAGCCAAGAAAGGCCAGCGGGAGGGCAGTTCTTC. Its protein is CASSQERPAGGQFF.

As regards this clonotype: A much larger clone sits a single nucleotide away, making a read error possible. The chain recombines TRBV5-4 with TRBJ2-1, with 13 bases identical to TRBD2. Germline-derived CDR1 and CDR2 are SGHNT and YYREEE (reference sequence). The CDR3 has 16 amino acids. The junction had 12 bases not matched to a gene; V was cut back by 4 bases and J by 11 bases. DNA for the CDR3: TGTGCCAGCAGCATTCGGACTAGCGGGAGTCACGATAAGCAGTTCTTC. Translation gives CASSIRTSGSHDKQFF.

This clonotype was detected ten times or more. The chain has TRBV29-1 and TRBJ1-1, with a possible D match to TRBD1 (5 bases). CDR3 length: 13 residues. Germline-derived CDR1 and CDR2 are SQVTM and ANQGSEA. V was trimmed by 6 bases and J by 1 base, leaving 12 bases between them. In DNA form, the CDR3 reads TGCAGCGTCCTCCGGGACCGGAACACTGAAGCTTTCTTT. It is translated as CSVLRDRNTEAFF.

The J gene is TRBJ1-2, the V gene TRBV5-1; TRBD1 matches 8 bases. V dropped 3 bases and J dropped 7; count of bases not matched to a gene: 11. The CDR3 runs to 15 residues. CDR1 and CDR2 (germline): SGHRS, YFSETQ. CDR3 coding DNA: TGCGCCAGCAGCTCGGCTTTCGACAGGGGCCTTGGCTACACCTTC. As protein: CASSSAFDRGLGYTF.

About this clonotype itself: Being one base from a much bigger clone, this may be a read error. This rearrangement joins TRBV4-1 to TRBJ2-5; 8 bases line up with TRBD1. The CDR3 covers 15 residues. Germline V gene data show CDR1 as MGHRA and CDR2 as YSYEKL. The CDR3 loop reads CASSPRAGGGETLYF. CDR3 DNA sequence: TGCGCCAGCAGCCCAAGGGCAGGGGGCGGAGAGACCCTGTACTTC.

The J gene is TRBJ2-7, the V gene TRBV5-6; D is unclear. CDR3 length equals 15 residues. The V gene lost 5 bases and the J gene lost 3 bases, with 18 bases spanning the gap. Germline CDR1 reads SGHDT; CDR2 reads YYEEEE. DNA of the CDR3: TGTGCCAGCAGATTGTCAGGAAGGGCCCACTACGAGCAGTACTTC. This sequence encodes CASRLSGRAHYEQYF. The variable domain in full, with the rest retrieved from reference TRBV5-6 and TRBJ2-7, is DAGVTQSPTHLIKTRGQQVTLRCSPKSGHDTVSWYQQALGQGPQFIFQYYEEEERQRGNFPDRFSGHQFPNYSSELNVNALLLGDSALYLCASRLSGRAHYEQYFGPGTRLTVT.

Points on this clonotype: A single base separates this from a much larger clone, so it may be a read error. This chain connects TRBV10-3 to TRBJ2-3; D gene uncertain. The germline CDR1 and CDR2 sequences are ENHRY and SYGVKD. CDR3 length: 13 amino acids. Trimming removed 7 bases at V and 3 bases at J, with 11 bases between. CDR3 loop: CAITALLTDTQYF. The CDR3, as DNA: TGTGCCATCACTGCTCTATTGACAGATACGCAGTATTTT.

With regard to this clonotype: Being one base from a much bigger clone, this may be a read error. V and J are TRBV4-2 and TRBJ2-2; D gene ambiguous. This CDR3 is built from 15 residues. The germline gives CDR1 LGHNA, CDR2 YNFKEQ. V shed 0 bases and J shed 4 bases, with 9 bases lying between them. The CDR3 reads CASSQDNQFTGELFF. The CDR3 nucleotides are TGTGCCAGCAGCCAAGACAATCAATTCACCGGGGAGCTGTTTTTT.

This chain joins TRBV6-5 and TRBJ2-4; 7 bases fit TRBD2. V trimming: 9 bases; J trimming: 13 bases; junction bases outside the gene matches: 9. The CDR3 extends over 11 amino acids. The germline V gene has CDR1 MNHEY and CDR2 SVGAGI. CDR3 region: CARTYSGLQYF. The CDR3 coding sequence is TGTGCCAGGACTTACTCGGGACTACAGTACTTC.

The rearrangement joins TRBV6-5 to TRBJ2-5; D is unresolved. The length of the CDR3 is 14 residues. CDR1 and CDR2 (germline): MNHEY, SVGAGI. DNA for the CDR3: TGTGTCACCATAAGCGCAGGACGCCAAGAGACCCAGTACTTC. Protein product: CVTISAGRQETQYF.

The chain carries TRBV7-9 and TRBJ2-7; tentative D call: TRBD1 (5 bases). CDR3 length: 13 residues. The V gene lost 6 bases and the J gene lost 2 bases, with 11 bases spanning the gap. In germline, CDR1 is SEHNR, CDR2 FQNEAQ (reference sequence). The CDR3 nucleotides are TGTGCCAGCAGTTTGGACAACACCTACGAGCAGTACTTC. It codes for CASSLDNTYEQYF.

Of note for this clonotype: A read error may be the cause here, since a much bigger clone is one base away. J is TRBJ2-6 and V is TRBV6-1, with 10 bases lining up with TRBD1. The V segment lost 10 bases and the J segment 4 bases; nucleotides outside the gene matches: 10. Germline V lookup: CDR1 MNHNS, CDR2 SASEGT. This CDR3 has 16 residues. CDR3 DNA: TGTGCCACTAGCGAGGGGACAGGGGAAGGGGCCAACGTCCTGACTTTC. Encoded protein: CATSEGTGEGANVLTF.

In the case of this clonotype: Given the absence of the conserved phenylalanine or tryptophan at the CDR3 end, a read error is likely. This chain links TRBV5-1 with TRBJ2-1; 7 bases line up with TRBD2. Germline V CDR1 and CDR2: SGHRS, YFSETQ. This CDR3 is 17 amino acids long. CDR3 sequence: CASSHGGSGIRVNEQFL. CDR3 DNA: TGCGCTAGCAGCCACGGAGGAAGCGGGATTCGTGTTAATGAGCAGTTCTTA.

Points on this clonotype: A junction boundary mismatches the germline segment, possibly from a read error. The genes are TRBV11-2 and TRBJ2-2, with D tentatively TRBD2 (5 bases). Germline loops: CDR1 SGHAT, CDR2 FQNNGV. This CDR3 spans 13 amino acids. In DNA form, the CDR3 reads TGTGCCAGCAGCTTATGGAGGACCGGGGAGCTGATTTTT. This codes for CASSLWRTGELIF.

This clonotype has more than one count but fewer than ten. The chain joins TRBV10-3 to TRBJ2-7; D not certain. V shed 0 bases and J shed 3 bases, with 12 bases lying between them. Germline V gene sequence: CDR1 ENHRY, CDR2 SYGVKD. This CDR3 contains 15 residues. The CDR3, as DNA: TGTGCCATCAGTGAGTCTGGCAGAGAAGTCTACGAGCAGTACTTC. This sequence encodes CAISESGREVYEQYF.

This clonotype came up many times. CDR3 sequence: CASSQGPTGGGEGEKLFF. DNA of the CDR3: TGTGCCAGCAGCCAAGGACCTACAGGGGGCGGTGAGGGTGAAAAACTGTTTTTT. The chain recombines TRBV4-2 with TRBJ1-4; 9 bases align to TRBD1. The J segment lost 7 bases and the V segment lost 1 base, leaving 13 bases of the junction unmatched. The V gene's germline CDR1 is LGHNA and CDR2 YNFKEQ. This CDR3 is 18 amino acids long.

The V call is TRBV4-3, the J call TRBJ2-1; D possibly corresponds to TRBD2 (5 bases). Trimming took 0 bases from V and 12 from J, leaving 12 bases between them. CDR1 is LGHNA and CDR2 is YSLEER in the germline V gene. This CDR3 contains 13 residues. CDR3 residues: CASSQDVGLGQFF. The DNA for the CDR3 is TGCGCCAGCAGCCAAGATGTAGGACTGGGGCAGTTCTTC.

This clonotype was recorded at least ten times. The V call is TRBV6-2 or TRBV6-3, the J call TRBJ2-7, with 13 bases aligning to TRBD2. Germline CDR1 is MNHEY and CDR2 is SVGEGT. The CDR3 runs 16 residues. The junction had 7 bases not matched to a gene; V was cut back by 4 bases and J by 4 bases. CDR3 region: CASSSGMGLAGYEQYF. The CDR3 nucleotides read TGTGCCAGCAGTTCAGGAATGGGACTAGCGGGGTACGAGCAGTACTTC.

As regards this clonotype: A much more abundant neighbour one base away suggests this may be a read error. V usage is TRBV6-2 or TRBV6-3 and J usage is TRBJ2-5, with 14 bases that match TRBD2. The J segment lost 4 bases and the V segment lost 4 bases, leaving 5 bases of the junction unmatched. CDR1 is MNHEY and CDR2 is SVGEGT in the germline V gene. There are 16 residues in the CDR3. CDR3 amino acids: CASSSAGLAGVETQYF. Written as DNA, the CDR3 is TGTGCCAGCAGTTCAGCGGGACTAGCGGGAGTAGAGACCCAGTACTTC.

By share, this clonotype ranks as large (0.1 to 1%). V usage is TRBV11-2 and J usage is TRBJ2-6; 7 nucleotides line up with TRBD1. The V gene's germline CDR1 is SGHAT and CDR2 FQNNGV. There are 15 residues in the CDR3. After removal of 5 bases from V and 3 bases from J, the junction contained 4 bases not matched to a gene. CDR3: CASSPQGHGANVLTF. The CDR3 region has the DNA TGTGCCAGCAGCCCACAGGGGCATGGGGCCAACGTCCTGACTTTC.

This clonotype has a single count. The chain couples TRBV28 to TRBJ2-1, with D uncertain. This CDR3 contains 14 residues. Germline CDR1 is MDHEN and CDR2 is SYDVKM. Trimming took 5 bases from V and 3 from J, leaving 11 bases between them. CDR3 sequence reads: CASSGVRYYNEQFF. CDR3 DNA: TGTGCCAGCAGTGGGGTTAGGTACTACAATGAGCAGTTCTTC.

With regard to this clonotype: One end of the junction varies from germline; a read error may be responsible. This chain joins TRBV12-3 or TRBV12-4 and TRBJ2-2; TRBD1 agrees at 10 bases. This CDR3 contains 17 residues. CDR3 bases: TGTGCCAGCAGGTCACCCCGACAGGGGGCGTTGACCGGGGAGCTATTTTTT. This gives the protein CASRSPRQGALTGELFF.

This clonotype was found a few times. The chain combines TRBV6-5 with TRBJ2-4; D tentatively fits TRBD1 or TRBD2 (6 bases each). Trimming removed 7 bases from V and 0 bases from J, with 19 bases in between. This CDR3 is 17 amino acids long. The germline CDR1 and CDR2 sequences are MNHEY and SVGAGI. The CDR3 nucleotides read TGTGCCAGCAAGGCCGGGGGCGCGGATTTAGCCAAAAACATTCAGTACTTC. Its translation is CASKAGGADLAKNIQYF.